This T cell receptor (beta chain) was retrieved from a study of cytomegalovirus exposure and HLA in healthy donors. Findings and limits, study-wide: Some 150 TCR beta chains were listed as cytomegalovirus-associated. A later analysis showed HLA-associated TCR beta chains outstripping equally common others in clonal expansion. Later analysis suggested most CMV-associated TCR beta chains were HLA-restricted.

It was with 60 Vbeta and 13 Jbeta primers that the PCR ran. Some clones are missing from TCRdb's copy, which holds only in-frame ones; the method was immunoSEQ multiplex PCR. In the table there are about 160,000 clones, about 64% of which are singletons. As regards this clone: Its specificity is unknown.

The TCR originated in a woman aged 60 to 75 in good health and CMV-seropositive. Input material: PBMCs.

The CDR3 DNA reads TGCAGCGTTTCGCGAAACGCGGGGTCATCAGATACGCAGTATTTT. Translation: CSVSRNAGSSDTQYF. The rearrangement links TRBV29-1 to TRBJ2-3; tentatively, D is TRBD2 (6 bases). There are 15 residues in the CDR3. Germline V gene lookup returns CDR1 SQVTM and CDR2 ANQGSEA. Trimming removed 5 bases from V and 4 bases from J, with 19 bases in between.